Following are 7 T cell receptor beta chains from one sample sequenced in a study of cytomegalovirus exposure and HLA in healthy donors. It was with 60 Vbeta and 13 Jbeta primers that the PCR ran. Sequencing was performed with immunoSEQ multiplex PCR; in TCRdb, only in-frame clones are kept and a portion is missing. The table shows 190,000 or so clones, with around 81% occurring only once. The sequenced material came from PBMCs. Every receptor here comes from a woman aged 50 to 65 in good health and CMV-seropositive.

This chain connects TRBV7-9 to TRBJ2-3; possibly TRBD2 for D (6 bases). Germline V gene lookup returns CDR1 SEHNR and CDR2 FQNEAQ (reference sequence). The CDR3 contains 15 residues. V lost 0 bases, J lost 2 bases, and 9 bases lay in between. The CDR3 coding sequence is TGTGCCAGCAGCTTAGCGGAGGGGACCACAGATACGCAGTATTTT. Protein product: CASSLAEGTTDTQYF.

This chain links TRBV4-1 with TRBJ1-4; D might be TRBD1 (6 bases). The V gene lost 2 bases and the J gene lost 7 bases, with 17 bases spanning the gap. The CDR3 totals 16 residues. The germline V gene encodes CDR1 MGHRA and CDR2 YSYEKL. The CDR3: CASSQLGGGTIEKLFF. CDR3 in DNA: TGCGCCAGCAGCCAATTAGGGGGGGGGACGATTGAAAAACTGTTTTTT.

This rearrangement joins TRBV6-6 to TRBJ1-2; D is perhaps TRBD1 (6 bases). The CDR3 contains 14 residues. Germline assignment: CDR1 MNHNY and CDR2 SVGAGI (reference sequence). V shed 7 bases and J shed 3 bases, with 15 bases lying between them. The CDR3 DNA reads TGTGCCAGCATGGGGGGGCCTTGGGACTATGGCTACACCTTC. This encodes CASMGGPWDYGYTF.

V gene TRBV28 combines with J gene TRBJ1-5, with 8 bases matching TRBD1. V lost 6 bases and J lost 5; bases outside the gene matches: 9. The CDR3 contains 15 residues. CDR1 and CDR2 from the germline V gene are MDHEN and SYDVKM. The CDR3 bases are TGTGCCAGCAGACCCGGACAGGGAGAATATCAGCCCCAGCATTTT. This codes for CASRPGQGEYQPQHF.

As DNA, the CDR3 is TGTGCCAGCAGCCCGAGACAGACCTCCTACGAGCAGTACTTC. Protein sequence: CASSPRQTSYEQYF. The chain employs TRBV27 and TRBJ2-7; possible D gene TRBD1, 5 bases. Per the germline V gene, CDR1 is MNHEY and CDR2 is SMNVEV (reference sequence). V lost 6 bases and J lost 0, with 12 bases in between. The CDR3 has 14 amino acids.

The genes are TRBV5-5 and TRBJ2-5; the D gene is possibly TRBD2 (6 bases). V lost 4 bases, J lost 0 bases, and 13 bases lay in between. This CDR3 has 15 amino acids. Germline values: CDR1 SGHKS, CDR2 YYEKEE (reference sequence). In DNA form, the CDR3 reads TGTGCCAGCAGCAAATGGACTACCTACCAAGAGACCCAGTACTTC. It encodes CASSKWTTYQETQYF.

The CDR3 DNA is TGCGCCAGCAGCCAAGCGGGGGGCTCCTACGAGCAGTACTTC. Translated, it gives CASSQAGGSYEQYF. The chain employs TRBV4-1 and TRBJ2-7, with TRBD2 matching over 7 bases. The CDR3 totals 14 residues. With V trimmed by 1 base and J by 0 bases, 0 bases remained unmatched. Germline loops: CDR1 MGHRA, CDR2 YSYEKL.